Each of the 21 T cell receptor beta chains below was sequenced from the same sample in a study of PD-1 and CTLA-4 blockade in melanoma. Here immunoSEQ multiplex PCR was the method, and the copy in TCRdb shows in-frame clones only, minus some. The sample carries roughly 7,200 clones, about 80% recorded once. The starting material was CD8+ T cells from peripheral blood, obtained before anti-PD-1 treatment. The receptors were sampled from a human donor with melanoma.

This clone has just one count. The DNA of the CDR3 is TGCGCCAGCAGCCAAGATGACCTAGCGGGAGATCAGAACATTCAGTACTTC. Translated: CASSQDDLAGDQNIQYF. The chain joins TRBV4-1 to TRBJ2-4; 10 bases match TRBD2. This CDR3 contains 17 residues. Germline-derived CDR1 and CDR2 are MGHRA and YSYEKL. J was trimmed by 7 bases and V by 0 bases; bases with no gene match: 9.

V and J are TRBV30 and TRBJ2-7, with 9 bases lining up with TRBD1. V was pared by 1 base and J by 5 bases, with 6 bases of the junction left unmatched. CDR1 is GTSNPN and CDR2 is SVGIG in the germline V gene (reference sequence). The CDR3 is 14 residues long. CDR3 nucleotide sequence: TGTGCCTGGAGTGGAGGACAGGGGAAGGACGAGCAGTACTTC. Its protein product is CAWSGGQGKDEQYF.

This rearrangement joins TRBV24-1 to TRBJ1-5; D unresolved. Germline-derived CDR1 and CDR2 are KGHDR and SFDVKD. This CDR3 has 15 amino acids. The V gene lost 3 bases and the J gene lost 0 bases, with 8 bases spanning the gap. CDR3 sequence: CATSDPTVSNQPQHF. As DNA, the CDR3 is TGTGCCACCAGTGATCCGACCGTTAGCAATCAGCCCCAGCATTTT.

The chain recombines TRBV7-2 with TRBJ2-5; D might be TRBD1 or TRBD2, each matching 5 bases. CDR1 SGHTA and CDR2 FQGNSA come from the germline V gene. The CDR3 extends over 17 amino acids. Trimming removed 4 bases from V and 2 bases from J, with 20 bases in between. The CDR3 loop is CASSSSLGTDHQETQYF. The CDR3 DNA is TGTGCCAGCAGCTCTTCCCTGGGGACCGATCATCAAGAGACCCAGTACTTC.

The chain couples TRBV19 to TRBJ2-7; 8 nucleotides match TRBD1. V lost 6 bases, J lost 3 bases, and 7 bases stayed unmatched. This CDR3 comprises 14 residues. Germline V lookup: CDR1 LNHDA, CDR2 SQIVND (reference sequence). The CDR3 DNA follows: TGTGCCAGTAGCGACAGGGGAGGACTCTACGAGCAGTACTTC. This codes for CASSDRGGLYEQYF.

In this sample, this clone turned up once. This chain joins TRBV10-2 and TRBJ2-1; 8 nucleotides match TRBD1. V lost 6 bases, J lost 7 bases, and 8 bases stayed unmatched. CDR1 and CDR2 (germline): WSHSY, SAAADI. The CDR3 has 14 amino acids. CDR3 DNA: TGCGCCAGCAGCAGACAGGGGAAGAAAAATGAGCAGTTCTTC. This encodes CASSRQGKKNEQFF.

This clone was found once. CDR3 in amino acids: CASSLGAQPQHF. The CDR3 DNA is TGTGCCAGCAGCTTAGGGGCTCAGCCCCAGCATTTT. This chain joins TRBV7-9 and TRBJ1-5, with D unresolved. Trimming took 1 base from V and 6 from J, leaving 4 bases between them. This CDR3 spans 12 amino acids. Germline-derived CDR1 and CDR2 are SEHNR and FQNEAQ (reference sequence).

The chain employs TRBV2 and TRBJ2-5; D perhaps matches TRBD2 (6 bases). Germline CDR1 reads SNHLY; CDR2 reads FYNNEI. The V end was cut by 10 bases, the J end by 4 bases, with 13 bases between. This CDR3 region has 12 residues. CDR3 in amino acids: CATGLNIETQYF. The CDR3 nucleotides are TGTGCCACCGGACTAAATATAGAGACCCAGTACTTC.

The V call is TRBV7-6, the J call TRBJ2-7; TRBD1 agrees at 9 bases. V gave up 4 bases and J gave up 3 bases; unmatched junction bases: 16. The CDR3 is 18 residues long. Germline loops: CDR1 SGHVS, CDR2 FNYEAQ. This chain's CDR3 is CASSSTGTGRSPYYEQYF. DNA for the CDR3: TGTGCCAGCAGCTCGACCGGGACAGGGAGATCCCCATACTACGAGCAGTACTTC. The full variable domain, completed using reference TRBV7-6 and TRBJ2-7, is GAGVSQSPRYKVTKRGQDVALRCDPISGHVSLYWYRQALGQGPEFLTYFNYEAQQDKSGLPNDRFSAERPEGSISTLTIQRTEQRDSAMYRCASSSTGTGRSPYYEQYFGPGTRLTVT.

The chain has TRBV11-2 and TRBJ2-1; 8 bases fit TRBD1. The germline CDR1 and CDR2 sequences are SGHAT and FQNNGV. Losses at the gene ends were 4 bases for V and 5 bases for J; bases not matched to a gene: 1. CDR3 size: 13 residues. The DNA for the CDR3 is TGTGCCAGCAGCTCGACAGGGGACAATGAGCAGTTCTTC. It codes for CASSSTGDNEQFF.

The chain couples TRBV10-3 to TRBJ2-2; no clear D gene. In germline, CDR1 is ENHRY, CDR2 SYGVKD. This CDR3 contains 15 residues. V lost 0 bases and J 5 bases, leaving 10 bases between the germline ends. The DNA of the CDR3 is TGTGCCATCAGTGAGTCGACGGGCGGTACCGGGGAGCTGTTTTTT. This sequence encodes CAISESTGGTGELFF.

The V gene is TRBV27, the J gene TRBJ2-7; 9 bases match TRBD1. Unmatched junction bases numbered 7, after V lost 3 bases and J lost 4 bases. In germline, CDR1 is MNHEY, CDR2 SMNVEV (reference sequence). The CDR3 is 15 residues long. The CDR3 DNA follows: TGTGCCAGCAGTTTTGGGGGACAGGGAAGGTACGAGCAGTACTTC. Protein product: CASSFGGQGRYEQYF.

CDR3 DNA sequence: TGTGCCAGCAGCTACCTAGCGGGAGAGTATGAGCAGTACTTC. Its translation is CASSYLAGEYEQYF. The rearrangement joins TRBV7-6 to TRBJ2-7; 10 bases are shared with TRBD2. V lost 4 bases to trimming and J lost 7 bases; unmatched junction nucleotides: 7. The CDR3 consists of 14 residues. CDR1 and CDR2 from the germline V gene are SGHVS and FNYEAQ.

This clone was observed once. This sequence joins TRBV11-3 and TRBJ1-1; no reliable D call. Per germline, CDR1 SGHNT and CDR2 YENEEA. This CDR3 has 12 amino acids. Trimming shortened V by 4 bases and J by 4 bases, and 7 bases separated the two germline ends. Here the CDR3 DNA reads TGTGCCAGCAGCTGGGGAGGCACTGAAGCTTTCTTT. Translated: CASSWGGTEAFF.

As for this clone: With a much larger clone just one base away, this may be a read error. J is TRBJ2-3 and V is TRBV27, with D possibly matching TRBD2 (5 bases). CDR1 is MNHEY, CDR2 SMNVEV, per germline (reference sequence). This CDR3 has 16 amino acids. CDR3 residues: CTSSLSERTFTDTQYF. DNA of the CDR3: TGTACCAGCAGTTTATCGGAGCGGACCTTCACAGATACGCAGTATTTT.

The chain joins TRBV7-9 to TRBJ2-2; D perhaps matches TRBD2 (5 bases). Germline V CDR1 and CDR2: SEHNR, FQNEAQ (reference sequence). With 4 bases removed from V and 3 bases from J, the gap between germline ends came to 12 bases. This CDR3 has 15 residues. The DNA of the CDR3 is TGTGCCAGCAGCTCGAGGGAGCGATACACCGGGGAGCTGTTTTTT. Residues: CASSSRERYTGELFF.

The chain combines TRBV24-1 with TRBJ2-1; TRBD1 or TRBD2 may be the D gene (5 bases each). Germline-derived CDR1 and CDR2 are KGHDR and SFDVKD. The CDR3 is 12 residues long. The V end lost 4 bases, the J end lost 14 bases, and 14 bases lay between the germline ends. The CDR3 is CATSDSRGLEFF. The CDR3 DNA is TGTGCCACCAGTGACTCCCGGGGCCTGGAGTTCTTC.

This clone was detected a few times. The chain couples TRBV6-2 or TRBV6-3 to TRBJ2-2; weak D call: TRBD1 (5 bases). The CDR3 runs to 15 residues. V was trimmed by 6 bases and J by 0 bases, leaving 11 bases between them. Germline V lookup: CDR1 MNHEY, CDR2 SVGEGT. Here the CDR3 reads CASSPQASNTGELFF. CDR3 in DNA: TGTGCCAGCAGCCCACAGGCGTCGAACACCGGGGAGCTGTTTTTT.

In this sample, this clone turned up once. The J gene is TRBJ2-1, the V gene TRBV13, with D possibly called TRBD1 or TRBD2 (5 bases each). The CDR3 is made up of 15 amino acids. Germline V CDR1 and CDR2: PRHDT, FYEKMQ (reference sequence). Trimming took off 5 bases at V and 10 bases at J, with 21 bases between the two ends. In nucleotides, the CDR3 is TGTGCCAGCAGCGCCCGTCCCGGGACGCAGACCGAGCAGTTCTTC. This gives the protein CASSARPGTQTEQFF.

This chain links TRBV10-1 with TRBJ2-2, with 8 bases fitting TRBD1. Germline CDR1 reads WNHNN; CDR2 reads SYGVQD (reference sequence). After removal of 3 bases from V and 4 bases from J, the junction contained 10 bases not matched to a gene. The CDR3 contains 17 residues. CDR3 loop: CASSDPVTGAGTGELFF. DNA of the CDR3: TGCGCCAGCAGTGATCCGGTGACAGGGGCGGGCACCGGGGAGCTGTTTTTT.

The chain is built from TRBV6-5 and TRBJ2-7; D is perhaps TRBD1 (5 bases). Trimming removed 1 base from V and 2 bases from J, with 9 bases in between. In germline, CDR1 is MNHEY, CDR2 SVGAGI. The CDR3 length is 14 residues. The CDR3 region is CASSYYDRTYEQYF. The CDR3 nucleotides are TGTGCCAGCAGTTACTACGACAGAACCTACGAGCAGTACTTC.